This TCR beta chain was recorded in a study of blood T cell repertoires in COVID-19. The CDR3 length is 14 residues. Per the germline V gene, CDR1 is SGHDT and CDR2 is YYEEEE. The junction had 3 bases not matched to a gene; V was cut back by 3 bases and J by 7 bases. In the authors' methods: From reference gene primer amplification, estimates of nucleated cell counts were derived. Profiling relied on immunoSEQ multiplex PCR, and the TCRdb table lists in-frame clones only, not all of them. From that table come the V and J calls and clone size; the DNA was used to work out D and trimming. The table includes some 170,000 clones, roughly 82% detected once. There are many counts of this clone.

Sample: PBMCs or T cells enriched from blood (not recorded which). This sequence was found in a man aged 50-60 years who had recovered from COVID-19. The chain combines TRBV5-6 with TRBJ1-4; 10 bases agree with TRBD1. CDR3 region: CASSSGQGTEKLFF. For the CDR3, the DNA is TGTGCCAGCAGCTCGGGACAGGGGACTGAAAAACTGTTTTTT. Full variable domain (rest looked up from reference TRBV5-6 and TRBJ1-4): DAGVTQSPTHLIKTRGQQVTLRCSPKSGHDTVSWYQQALGQGPQFIFQYYEEEERQRGNFPDRFSGHQFPNYSSELNVNALLLGDSALYLCASSSGQGTEKLFFGSGTQLSVL.